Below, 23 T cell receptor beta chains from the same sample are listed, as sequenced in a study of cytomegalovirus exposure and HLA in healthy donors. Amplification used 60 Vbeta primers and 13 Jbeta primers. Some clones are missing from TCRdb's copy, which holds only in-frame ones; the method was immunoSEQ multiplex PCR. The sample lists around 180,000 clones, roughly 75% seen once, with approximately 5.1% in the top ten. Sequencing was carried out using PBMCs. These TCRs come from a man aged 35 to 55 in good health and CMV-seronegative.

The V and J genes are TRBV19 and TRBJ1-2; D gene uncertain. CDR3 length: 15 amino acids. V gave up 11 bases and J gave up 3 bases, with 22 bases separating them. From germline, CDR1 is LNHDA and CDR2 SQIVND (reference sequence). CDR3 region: CASKRRSTSDYGYTF. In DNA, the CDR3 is TGTGCCTCAAAAAGGAGGTCGACTTCGGACTATGGCTACACCTTC.

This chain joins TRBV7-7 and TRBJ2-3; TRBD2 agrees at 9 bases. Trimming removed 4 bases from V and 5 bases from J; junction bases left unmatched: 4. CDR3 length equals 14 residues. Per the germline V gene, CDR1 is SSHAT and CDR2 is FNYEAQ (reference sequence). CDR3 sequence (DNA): TGTGCCAGCAGCTCCTCAGCGGGAGGAGATACGCAGTATTTT. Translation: CASSSSAGGDTQYF.

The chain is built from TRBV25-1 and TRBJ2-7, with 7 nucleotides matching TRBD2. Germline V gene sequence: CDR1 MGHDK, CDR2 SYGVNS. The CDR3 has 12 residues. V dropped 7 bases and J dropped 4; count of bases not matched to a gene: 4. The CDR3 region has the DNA TGTGCCAGCACGGGGGGAGGGTACGAGCAGTACTTC. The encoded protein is CASTGGGYEQYF.

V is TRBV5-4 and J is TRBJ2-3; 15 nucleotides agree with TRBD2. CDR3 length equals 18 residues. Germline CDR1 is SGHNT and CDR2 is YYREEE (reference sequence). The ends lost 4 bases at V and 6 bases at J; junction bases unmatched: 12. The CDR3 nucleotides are TGTGCCAGCAGCGATAGAACGGGACTAGCGGGGGGTTGGGATACGCAGTATTTT. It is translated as CASSDRTGLAGGWDTQYF.

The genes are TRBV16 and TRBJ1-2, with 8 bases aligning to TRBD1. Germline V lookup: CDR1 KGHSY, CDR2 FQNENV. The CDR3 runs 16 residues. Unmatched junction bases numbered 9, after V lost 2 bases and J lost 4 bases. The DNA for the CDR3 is TGTGCCAGCAGCCAAAGGGACAGGCTTGTGGTCTATGGCTACACCTTC. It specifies CASSQRDRLVVYGYTF.

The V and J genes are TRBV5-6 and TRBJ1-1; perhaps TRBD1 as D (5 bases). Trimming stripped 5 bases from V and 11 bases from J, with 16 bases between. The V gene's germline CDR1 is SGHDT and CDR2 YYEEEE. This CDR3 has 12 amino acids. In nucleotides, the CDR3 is TGTGCCAGCAGTTTTCGACAGCGAGGCGCTTTCTTT. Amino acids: CASSFRQRGAFF.

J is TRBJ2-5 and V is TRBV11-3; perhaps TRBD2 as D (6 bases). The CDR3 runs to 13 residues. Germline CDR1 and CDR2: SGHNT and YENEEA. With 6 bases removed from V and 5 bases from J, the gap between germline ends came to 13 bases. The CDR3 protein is CASSLSGWETQYF. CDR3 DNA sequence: TGTGCCAGCAGTTTGAGCGGGTGGGAGACCCAGTACTTC.

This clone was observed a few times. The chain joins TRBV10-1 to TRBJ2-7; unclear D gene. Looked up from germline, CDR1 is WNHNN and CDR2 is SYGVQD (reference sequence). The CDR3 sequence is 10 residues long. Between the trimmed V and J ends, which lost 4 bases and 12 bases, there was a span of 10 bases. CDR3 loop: CASSARLSYF. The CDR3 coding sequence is TGCGCCAGCAGTGCCCGTTTATCGTACTTC.

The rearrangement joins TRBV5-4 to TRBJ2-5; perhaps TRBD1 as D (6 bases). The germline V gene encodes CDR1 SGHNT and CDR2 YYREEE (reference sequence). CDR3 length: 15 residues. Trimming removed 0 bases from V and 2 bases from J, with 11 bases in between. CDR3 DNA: TGTGCCAGCAGCTTGGCCCGGACAGCTCAAGAGACCCAGTACTTC. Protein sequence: CASSLARTAQETQYF.

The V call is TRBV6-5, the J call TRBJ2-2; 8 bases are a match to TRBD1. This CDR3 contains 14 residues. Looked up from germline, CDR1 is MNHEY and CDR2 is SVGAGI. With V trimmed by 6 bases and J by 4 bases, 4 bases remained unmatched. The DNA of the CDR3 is TGTGCCAGCAGGGGACAGGCCAGCACCGGGGAGCTGTTTTTT. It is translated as CASRGQASTGELFF.

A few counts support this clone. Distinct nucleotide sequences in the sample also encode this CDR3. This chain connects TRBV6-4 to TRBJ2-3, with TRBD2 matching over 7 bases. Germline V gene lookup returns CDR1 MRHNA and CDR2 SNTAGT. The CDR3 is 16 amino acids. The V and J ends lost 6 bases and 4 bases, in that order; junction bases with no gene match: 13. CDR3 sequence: CASSASLAGEADTQYF. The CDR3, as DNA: TGTGCCAGCAGCGCCTCCTTGGCGGGGGAAGCAGATACGCAGTATTTT.

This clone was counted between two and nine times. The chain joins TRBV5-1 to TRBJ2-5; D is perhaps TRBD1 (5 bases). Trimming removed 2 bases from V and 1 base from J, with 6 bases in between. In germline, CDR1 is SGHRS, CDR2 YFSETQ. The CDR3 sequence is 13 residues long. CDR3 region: CASSLGVQETQYF. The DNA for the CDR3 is TGCGCCAGCAGCTTAGGGGTCCAAGAGACCCAGTACTTC. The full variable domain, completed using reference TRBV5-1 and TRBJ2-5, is KAGVTQTPRYLIKTRGQQVTLSCSPISGHRSVSWYQQTPGQGLQFLFEYFSETQRNKGNFPGRFSGRQFSNSRSEMNVSTLELGDSALYLCASSLGVQETQYFGPGTRLLVL.

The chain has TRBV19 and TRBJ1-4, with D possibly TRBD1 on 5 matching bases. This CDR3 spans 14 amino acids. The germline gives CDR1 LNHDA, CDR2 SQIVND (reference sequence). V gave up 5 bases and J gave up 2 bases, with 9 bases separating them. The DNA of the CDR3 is TGTGCCAGTAGTTGGACAACGACTAATGAAAAACTGTTTTTT. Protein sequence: CASSWTTTNEKLFF.

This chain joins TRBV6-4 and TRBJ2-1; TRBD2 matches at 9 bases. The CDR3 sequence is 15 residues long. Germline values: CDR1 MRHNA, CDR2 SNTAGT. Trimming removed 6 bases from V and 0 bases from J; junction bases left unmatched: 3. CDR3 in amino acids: CASSNSGSSYNEQFF. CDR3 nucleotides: TGTGCCAGCAGCAATAGCGGGAGCTCCTACAATGAGCAGTTCTTC.

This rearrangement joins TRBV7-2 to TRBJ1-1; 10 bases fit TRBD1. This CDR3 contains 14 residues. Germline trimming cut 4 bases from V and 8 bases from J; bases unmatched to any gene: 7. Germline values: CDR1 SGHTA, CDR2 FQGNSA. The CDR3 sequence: CASSSTGGLIEAFF. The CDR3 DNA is TGTGCCAGCAGCTCGACAGGGGGCCTAATCGAAGCTTTCTTT. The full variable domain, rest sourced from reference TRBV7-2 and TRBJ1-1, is GAGVSQSPSNKVTEKGKDVELRCDPISGHTALYWYRQSLGQGLEFLIYFQGNSAPDKSGLPSDRFSAERTGGSVSTLTIQRTQQEDSAVYLCASSSTGGLIEAFFGQGTRLTVV.

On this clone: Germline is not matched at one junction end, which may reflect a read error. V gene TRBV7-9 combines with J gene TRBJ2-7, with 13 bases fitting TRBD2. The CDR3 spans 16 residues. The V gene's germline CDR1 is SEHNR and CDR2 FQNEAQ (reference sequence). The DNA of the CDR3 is TGTTCCAGCAGCAGCCGACTAGCGGGGGGACCCTACGAGCAGTACTTC. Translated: CSSSSRLAGGPYEQYF.

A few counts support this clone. CDR3 nucleotides: TGTGCCAGCAGCGTAGGTAGCGGGAGTTGGGAGACCCAGTACTTC. It translates to CASSVGSGSWETQYF. This chain links TRBV9 with TRBJ2-5; 9 bases match TRBD2. The germline gives CDR1 SGDLS, CDR2 YYNGEE. Trimming took 0 bases from V and 5 from J; bases not matched to a gene: 5. The CDR3 totals 15 residues. The entire variable domain, with the rest obtained from reference TRBV9 and TRBJ2-5, is as follows: DSGVTQTPKHLITATGQRVTLRCSPRSGDLSVYWYQQSLDQGLQFLIQYYNGEERAKGNILERFSAQQFPDLHSELNLSSLELGDSALYFCASSVGSGSWETQYFGPGTRLLVL.

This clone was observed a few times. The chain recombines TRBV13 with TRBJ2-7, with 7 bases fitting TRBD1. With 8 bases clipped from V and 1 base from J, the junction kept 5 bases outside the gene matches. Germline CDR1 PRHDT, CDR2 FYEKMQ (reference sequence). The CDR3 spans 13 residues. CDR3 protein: CASQRDRSYEQYF. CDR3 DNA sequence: TGTGCCAGCCAACGGGACAGATCCTACGAGCAGTACTTC. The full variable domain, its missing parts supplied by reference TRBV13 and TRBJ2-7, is AAGVIQSPRHLIKEKRETATLKCYPIPRHDTVYWYQQGPGQDPQFLISFYEKMQSDKGSIPDRFSAQQFSDYHSELNMSSLELGDSALYFCASQRDRSYEQYFGPGTRLTVT.

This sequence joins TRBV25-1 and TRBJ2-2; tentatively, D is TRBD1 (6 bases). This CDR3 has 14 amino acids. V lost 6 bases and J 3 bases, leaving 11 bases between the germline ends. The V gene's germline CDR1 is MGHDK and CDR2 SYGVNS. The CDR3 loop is CASRRDTDTGELFF. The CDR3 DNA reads TGTGCCAGCAGGAGGGACACTGACACCGGGGAGCTGTTTTTT.

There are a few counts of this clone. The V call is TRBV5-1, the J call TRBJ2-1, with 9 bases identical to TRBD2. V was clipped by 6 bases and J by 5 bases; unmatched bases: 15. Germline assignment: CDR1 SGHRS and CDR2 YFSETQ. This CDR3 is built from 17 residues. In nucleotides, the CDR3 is TGCGCCAGCAATCCTCAGCCGGCGGGAGGGCGAGACAATGAGCAGTTCTTC. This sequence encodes CASNPQPAGGRDNEQFF.

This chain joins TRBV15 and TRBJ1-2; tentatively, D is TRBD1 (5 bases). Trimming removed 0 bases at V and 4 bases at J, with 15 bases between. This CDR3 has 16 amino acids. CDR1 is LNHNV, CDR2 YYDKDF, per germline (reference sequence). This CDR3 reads CATSRDFQGGSYGYTF. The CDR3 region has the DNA TGTGCCACCAGCAGAGATTTTCAGGGTGGTAGCTATGGCTACACCTTC.

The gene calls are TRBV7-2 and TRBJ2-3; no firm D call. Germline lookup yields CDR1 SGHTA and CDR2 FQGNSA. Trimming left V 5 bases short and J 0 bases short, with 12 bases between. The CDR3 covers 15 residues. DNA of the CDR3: TGTGCCAGCAGCCCCGGTTATTCTAGCACAGATACGCAGTATTTT. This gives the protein CASSPGYSSTDTQYF.

CDR3 loop: CSVARQGPAFF. Here the CDR3 DNA reads TGCAGCGTTGCCCGACAGGGACCAGCTTTCTTT. The rearrangement joins TRBV29-1 to TRBJ1-1; 7 bases fit TRBD1. Per the germline V gene, CDR1 is SQVTM and CDR2 is ANQGSEA. CDR3 length equals 11 residues. V lost 4 bases, J lost 10 bases, and 6 bases stayed unmatched. Full variable domain (rest looked up from reference TRBV29-1 and TRBJ1-1): SAVISQKPSRDICQRGTSLTIQCQVDSQVTMMFWYRQQPGQSLTLIATANQGSEATYESGFVIDKFPISRPNLTFSTLTVSNMSPEDSSIYLCSVARQGPAFFGQGTRLTVV.